This T cell receptor beta chain was obtained from a study of T cell responses to AZD1222 COVID-19 vaccine. Study as a whole: Both about-4-week and about-12-week second-dose recipients were combined. Study findings and constraints: When two AZD1222 doses had been given, Spike-specific TCR breadth and depth rose.

In regard to this clone: What it binds is unknown.

The assay was immunoSEQ multiplex PCR, and TCRdb's table has in-frame clones only and misses some. The sample consists of 150,000 or so clones, just over 90% of them appearing once. This CDR3 has 12 residues. Germline CDR1 MNHEY, CDR2 SMNVEV (reference sequence). With V trimmed by 4 bases and J by 11 bases, 5 bases remained unmatched. Sequenced material: peripheral blood, taken on day 0 of AZD1222 vaccination. This clonotype originated in an adult in good health. J is TRBJ1-5 and V is TRBV27; 7 bases are shared with TRBD1. DNA for the CDR3: TGTGCCAGCAGTTCCTATACAGGGGCCCAGCATTTT. This translates into CASSSYTGAQHF.